This TCR beta chain is from a study of post-analysis software for immune sequencing data. Unique molecular identifiers had been added to the TCR beta cDNA libraries. MiXCR was run by TCRdb on the PCR reads, yielding one entry per CDR3 protein. The table records around 190,000 distinct CDR3 sequences, approximately 28% of them present only once. The CDR3 extends over 18 amino acids. V lost 4 bases to trimming and J lost 3 bases; unmatched junction nucleotides: 7. Germline values: CDR1 SGHRS, CDR2 YFSETQ. General study results and limits: People with multiple sclerosis had a significantly lower normalized Chao1 diversity than controls did. F measure clustering grouped samples strongly by preparation batch. A handful of TRBV segments appeared more often in patients than in controls, and TRBV5-6, TRBV5-1 and TRBV20-1 were among these.

On this clonotype: Its antigen is still unknown.

The sequencing sample was made of blood. The chain carries TRBV5-1 and TRBJ2-1, with 16 bases identical to TRBD2. The receptor was isolated from a girl aged 2-17 years with multiple sclerosis. The CDR3 region is CASSTGTSGRARYNEQFF. CDR3 in DNA: TGCGCCAGCAGCACGGGGACTAGCGGGAGGGCCCGCTACAATGAGCAGTTCTTC.